The clone carrying this TCR beta chain was recorded many times. The entry originates in a study of regulatory T cells in long-lasting Graves disease. On the study more broadly: Under 3 months of antithyroid drugs had been taken by newly diagnosed Graves' patients.

Libraries of TCR beta came from iRepertoire HTBI primers plus Arm-PCR of CDR3 regions. TCRdb redid the calling of the multiplex PCR reads with MiXCR, one entry per CDR3 protein. Of 450,000 to 500,000 distinct CDR3 sequences listed, roughly 15% are singletons. Sample time point: newly diagnosed GD, antithyroid drugs for less than 3 months. Making the TCR library involved RNA that had been extracted from PBMCs. These data also formed part of another study, on T cells in Graves' hyperthyroidism and ophthalmopathy. This second report adds: Initially, a first-round RT-PCR of the TCR CDR3 employed the HTBI primer set.

The clonotype originates from a man aged 35 to 55 with Graves disease. This specimen consisted of peripheral blood mononuclear cells (PBMCs), obtained at new diagnosis, from a patient treated with antithyroid drugs.

The CDR3 spells CASSLTGDNIYEQYF. The DNA for the CDR3 is TGTGCCAGCAGTTTAACAGGGGACAATATCTACGAGCAGTACTTC. V gene TRBV12-3 or TRBV12-4 combines with J gene TRBJ2-7, with 7 positions matching TRBD1. The trim removed 2 bases at V and 3 bases at J, leaving 7 bases unmatched. The CDR3 has 15 amino acids.